This T cell receptor beta chain comes out of a study of blood T cell repertoires in COVID-19. Study-wide context: The United States, Italy and Spain provided the acute and convalescent COVID-19 samples.

In the original workflow: It was from reference gene primer amplification that nucleated cell counts were estimated. Method: immunoSEQ multiplex PCR; TCRdb's copy keeps in-frame clones and lacks some. Clone size and V and J calls were adopted from that table, with D and trimming inferred from the DNA. The sample has some 250,000 clones, around 85% seen once. The study drew participants aged about 18 to 95 years from fewer than 30 US areas. Participants reported their clinical history, and cohort assignment relied on those reports. Germline V CDR1 and CDR2: SQVTM, ANQGSEA. This CDR3 is built from 14 residues. Losses at the gene ends were 4 bases for V and 9 bases for J; bases not matched to a gene: 9.

Sequenced input: PBMCs or T cells enriched from blood (not recorded which). The sequence derives from a woman aged 45-60 years who had recovered from COVID-19. J is TRBJ2-4 and V is TRBV29-1; 10 positions agree with TRBD1. DNA for the CDR3: TGCAGCGTTGTCCGGGACAGGGGTGAACGCATTCAGTACTTC. Residues: CSVVRDRGERIQYF.